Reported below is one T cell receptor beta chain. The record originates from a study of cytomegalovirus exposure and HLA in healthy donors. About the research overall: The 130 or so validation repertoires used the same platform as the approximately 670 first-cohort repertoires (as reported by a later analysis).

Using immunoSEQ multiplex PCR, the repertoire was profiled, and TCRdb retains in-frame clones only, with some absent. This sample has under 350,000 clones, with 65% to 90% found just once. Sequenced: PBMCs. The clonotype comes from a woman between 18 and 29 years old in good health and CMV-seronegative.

The CDR3 sequence is CASSPNTGPPGAEAFF. The CDR3 bases are TGCGCCAGCAGCCCTAACACCGGGCCGCCGGGAGCTGAAGCTTTCTTT. J is TRBJ1-1 and V is TRBV4-1; D remains unclear. The CDR3 has 16 residues. Germline CDR1 is MGHRA and CDR2 is YSYEKL. Trimming shortened V by 4 bases and J by 6 bases, and 21 bases separated the two germline ends.